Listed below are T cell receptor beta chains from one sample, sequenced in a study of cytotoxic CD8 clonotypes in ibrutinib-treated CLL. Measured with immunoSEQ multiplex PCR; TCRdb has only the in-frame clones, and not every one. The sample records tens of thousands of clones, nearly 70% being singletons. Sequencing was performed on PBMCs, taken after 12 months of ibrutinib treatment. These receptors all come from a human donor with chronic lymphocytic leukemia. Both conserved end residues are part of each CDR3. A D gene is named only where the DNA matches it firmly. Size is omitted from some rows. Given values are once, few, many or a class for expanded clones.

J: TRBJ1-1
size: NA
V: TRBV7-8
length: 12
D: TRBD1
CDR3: CATGVRDTEAFF
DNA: TGCGCCACAGGGGTTCGGGACACTGAAGCTTTCTTT

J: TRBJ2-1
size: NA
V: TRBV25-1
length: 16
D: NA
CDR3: CASSGVRPSSYNEQFF
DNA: TGTGCCAGCAGTGGGGTCCGACCCAGCTCCTACAATGAGCAGTTCTTC

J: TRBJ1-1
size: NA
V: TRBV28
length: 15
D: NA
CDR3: CASTLLGAGNTEAFF
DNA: TGTGCCAGCACCCTTCTCGGGGCAGGGAACACTGAAGCTTTCTTT

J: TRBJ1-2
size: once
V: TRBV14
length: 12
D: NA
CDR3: CASSQAGVGYTF
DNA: TGTGCCAGCAGCCAAGCTGGAGTGGGCTACACCTTC

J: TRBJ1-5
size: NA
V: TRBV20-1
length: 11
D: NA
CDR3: CSATGGQPQHF
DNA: TGCAGTGCTACTGGTGGGCAGCCCCAGCATTTT

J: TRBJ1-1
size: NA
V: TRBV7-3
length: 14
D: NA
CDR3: CASSLDRLNTEAFF
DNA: TGTGCCAGCAGCTTGGACAGACTGAACACTGAAGCTTTCTTT

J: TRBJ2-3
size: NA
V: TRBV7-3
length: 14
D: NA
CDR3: CASSSPRERDTQYF
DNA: TGTGCCAGCAGCTCCCCTCGGGAACGGGATACGCAGTATTTT

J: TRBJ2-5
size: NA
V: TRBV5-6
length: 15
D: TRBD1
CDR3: CASSSQGTLLETQYF
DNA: TGTGCCAGCAGCTCACAGGGGACCCTGTTGGAGACCCAGTACTTC

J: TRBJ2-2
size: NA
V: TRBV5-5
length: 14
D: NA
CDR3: CASSLAANTGELFF
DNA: TGTGCCAGCAGCTTGGCAGCGAACACCGGGGAGCTGTTTTTT

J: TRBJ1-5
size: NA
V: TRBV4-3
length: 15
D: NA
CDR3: CASSQAPEGNQPQHF
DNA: TGCGCCAGCAGCCAAGCCCCCGAAGGCAATCAGCCCCAGCATTTT

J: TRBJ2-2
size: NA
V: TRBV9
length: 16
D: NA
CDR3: CASSALSGASTGELFF
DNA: TGTGCCAGCAGCGCCCTCAGCGGAGCCAGCACCGGGGAGCTGTTTTTT

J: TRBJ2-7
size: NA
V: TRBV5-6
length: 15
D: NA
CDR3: CASSLEQGFTYEQYF
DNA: TGTGCCAGCAGCTTGGAACAGGGATTTACCTACGAGCAGTACTTC

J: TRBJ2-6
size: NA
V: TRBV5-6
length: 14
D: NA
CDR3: CASSLEAGINVLTF
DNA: TGTGCCAGCAGCTTGGAGGCAGGTATCAACGTCCTGACTTTC

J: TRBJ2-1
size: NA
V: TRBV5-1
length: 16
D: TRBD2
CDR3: CASSLGTSGTLNEQFF
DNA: TGCGCCAGCAGCTTGGGGACTAGCGGGACACTCAATGAGCAGTTCTTC